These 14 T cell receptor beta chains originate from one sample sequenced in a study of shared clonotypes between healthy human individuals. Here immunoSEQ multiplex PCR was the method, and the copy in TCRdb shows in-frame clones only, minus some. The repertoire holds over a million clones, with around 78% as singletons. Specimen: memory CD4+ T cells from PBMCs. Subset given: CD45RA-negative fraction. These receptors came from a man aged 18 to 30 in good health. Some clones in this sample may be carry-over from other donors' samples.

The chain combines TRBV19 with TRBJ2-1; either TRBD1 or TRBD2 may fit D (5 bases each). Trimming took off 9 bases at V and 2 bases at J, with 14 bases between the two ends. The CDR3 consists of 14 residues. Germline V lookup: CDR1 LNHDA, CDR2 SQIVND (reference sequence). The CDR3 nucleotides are TGTGCCAGCTCCTTAGTGGGGGCCTACAATGAGCAGTTCTTC. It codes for CASSLVGAYNEQFF.

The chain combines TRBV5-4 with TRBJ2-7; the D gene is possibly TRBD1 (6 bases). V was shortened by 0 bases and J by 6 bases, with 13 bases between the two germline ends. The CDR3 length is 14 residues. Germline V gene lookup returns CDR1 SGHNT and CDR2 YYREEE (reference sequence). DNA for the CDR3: TGTGCCAGCAGCTTGGCCCAGGGGTTCGGCGAGCAGTACTTC. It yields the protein CASSLAQGFGEQYF.

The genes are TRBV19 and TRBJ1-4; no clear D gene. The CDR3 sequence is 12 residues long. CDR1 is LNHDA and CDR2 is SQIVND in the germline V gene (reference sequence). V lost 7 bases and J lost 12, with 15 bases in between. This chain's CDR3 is CASTPGGVELFF. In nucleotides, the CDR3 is TGTGCCAGTACCCCCGGTGGGGTGGAACTGTTTTTT.

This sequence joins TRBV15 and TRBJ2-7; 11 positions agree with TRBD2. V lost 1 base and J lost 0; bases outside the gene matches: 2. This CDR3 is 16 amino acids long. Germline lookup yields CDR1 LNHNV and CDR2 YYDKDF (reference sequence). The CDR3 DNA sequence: TGTGCCACCAGCAGAGCCACTAGCGGGAGCTCCTACGAGCAGTACTTC. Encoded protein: CATSRATSGSSYEQYF. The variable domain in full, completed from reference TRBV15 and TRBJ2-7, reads DAMVIQNPRYQVTQFGKPVTLSCSQTLNHNVMYWYQQKSSQAPKLLFHYYDKDFNNEADTPDNFQSRRPNTSFCFLDIRSPGLGDTAMYLCATSRATSGSSYEQYFGPGTRLTVT.

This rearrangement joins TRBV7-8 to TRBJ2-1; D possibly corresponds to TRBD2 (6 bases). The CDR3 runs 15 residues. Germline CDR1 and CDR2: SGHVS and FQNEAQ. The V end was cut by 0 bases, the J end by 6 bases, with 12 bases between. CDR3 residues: CASSLAGGIFNEQFF. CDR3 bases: TGTGCCAGCAGCTTAGCGGGAGGCATTTTCAATGAGCAGTTCTTC.

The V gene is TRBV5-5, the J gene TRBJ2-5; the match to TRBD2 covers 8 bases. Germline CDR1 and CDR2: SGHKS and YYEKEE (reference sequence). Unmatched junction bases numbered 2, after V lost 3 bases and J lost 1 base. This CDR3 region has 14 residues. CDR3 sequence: CASSSGLAQETQYF. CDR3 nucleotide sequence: TGTGCCAGCAGCTCTGGACTAGCCCAAGAGACCCAGTACTTC.

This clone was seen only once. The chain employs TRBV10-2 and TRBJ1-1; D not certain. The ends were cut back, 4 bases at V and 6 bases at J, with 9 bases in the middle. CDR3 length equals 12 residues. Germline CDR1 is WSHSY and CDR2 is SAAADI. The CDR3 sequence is CASSGSLSEAFF. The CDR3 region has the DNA TGCGCCAGCAGTGGTAGTCTGTCTGAAGCTTTCTTT.

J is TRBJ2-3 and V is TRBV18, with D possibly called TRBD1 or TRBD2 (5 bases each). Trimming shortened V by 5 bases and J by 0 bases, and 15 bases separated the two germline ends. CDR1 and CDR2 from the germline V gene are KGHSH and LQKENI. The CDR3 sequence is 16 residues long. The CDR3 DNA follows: TGTGCCAGCTCAAGTCCGGGACGGTCTAGCACAGATACGCAGTATTTT. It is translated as CASSSPGRSSTDTQYF.

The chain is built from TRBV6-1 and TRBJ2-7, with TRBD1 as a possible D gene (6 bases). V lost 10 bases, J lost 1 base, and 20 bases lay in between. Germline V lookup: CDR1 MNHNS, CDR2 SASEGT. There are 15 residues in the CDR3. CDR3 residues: CATLDTGRVSYEQYF. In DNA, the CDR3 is TGTGCCACCCTCGATACAGGGCGGGTTTCCTACGAGCAGTACTTC.

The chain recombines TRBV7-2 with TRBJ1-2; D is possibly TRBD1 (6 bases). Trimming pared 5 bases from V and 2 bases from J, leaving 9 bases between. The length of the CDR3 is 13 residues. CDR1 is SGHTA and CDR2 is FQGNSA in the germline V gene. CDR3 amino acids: CASSVDRNYGYTF. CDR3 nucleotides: TGTGCCAGCAGCGTCGACAGGAACTATGGCTACACCTTC.

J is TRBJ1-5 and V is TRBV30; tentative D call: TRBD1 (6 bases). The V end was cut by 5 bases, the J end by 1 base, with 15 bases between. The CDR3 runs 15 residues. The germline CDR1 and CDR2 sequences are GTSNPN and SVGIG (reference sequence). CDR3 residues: CAWGGPFGSNQPQHF. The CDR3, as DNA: TGTGCCTGGGGGGGGCCCTTTGGGAGCAATCAGCCCCAGCATTTT.

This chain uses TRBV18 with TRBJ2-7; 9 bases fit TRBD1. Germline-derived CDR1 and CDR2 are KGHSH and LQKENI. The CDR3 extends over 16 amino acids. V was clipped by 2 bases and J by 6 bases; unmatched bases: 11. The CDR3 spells CASSPFFFGQGPEQYF. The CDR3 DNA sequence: TGTGCCAGCTCACCATTTTTTTTTGGACAGGGGCCCGAGCAGTACTTC.

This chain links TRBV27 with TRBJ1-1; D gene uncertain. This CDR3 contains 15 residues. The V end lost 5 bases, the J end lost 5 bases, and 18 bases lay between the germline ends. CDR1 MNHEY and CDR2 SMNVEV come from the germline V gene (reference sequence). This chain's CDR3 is CASSPIRAQATEAFF. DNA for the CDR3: TGTGCCAGCAGTCCCATTAGGGCCCAGGCGACTGAAGCTTTCTTT.

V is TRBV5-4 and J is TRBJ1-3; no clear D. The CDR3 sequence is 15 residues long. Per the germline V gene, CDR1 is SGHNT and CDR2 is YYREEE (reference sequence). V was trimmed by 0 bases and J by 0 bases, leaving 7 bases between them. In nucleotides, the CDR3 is TGTGCCAGCAGCTTGGGAGCAAACTCTGGAAACACCATATATTTT. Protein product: CASSLGANSGNTIYF.